Listed below are T cell receptor beta chains from one sample, sequenced in a study of OX40 agonist ivuxolimab in advanced cancers. Using immunoSEQ multiplex PCR, the repertoire was profiled, and TCRdb retains in-frame clones only, with some absent. Of some 67,000 clones in the sample, roughly 84% were seen once. This material consisted of CD4+ or CD8+ T cells sorted from blood, taken in a trial of the OX40 agonist ivuxolimab. The receptors were gathered from an adult with an advanced solid tumor such as melanoma, head and neck, liver or kidney cancer. Each CDR3 is given with its conserved first and last residue. D genes are given only for firm matches. Only part of the rows carry a size: once, few, many, or a class if the clone is expanded.

clone size	D gene	V gene	J gene	CDR3 protein	CDR3 DNA
-	TRBD1	TRBV7-7	TRBJ2-5	CASSRDSQETQYF	TGTGCCAGCAGCCGGGACAGCCAAGAGACCCAGTACTTC
-	-	TRBV5-4	TRBJ2-5	CASSLGPQETQYF	TGTGCCAGCAGCTTGGGGCCGCAAGAGACCCAGTACTTC
-	TRBD2	TRBV7-9	TRBJ2-1	CASSHTSGNYNEQFF	TGTGCCAGCAGCCATACTAGCGGGAACTACAATGAGCAGTTCTTC
-	-	TRBV5-1	TRBJ2-2	CASWTGGAGELFF	TGCGCCAGCTGGACCGGAGGGGCCGGGGAGCTGTTTTTT
-	-	TRBV27	TRBJ2-1	CASSLGDFRIYEQFF	TGTGCCAGCAGTTTAGGGGACTTTAGGATCTATGAGCAGTTCTTC
-	-	TRBV11-3	TRBJ2-7	CASSFRGNVMGRSSYEQYF	TGTGCCAGCAGCTTCCGAGGCAACGTTATGGGCAGGAGCTCCTACGAGCAGTACTTC
-	-	TRBV5-1	TRBJ2-3	CASSASLRSSTDTQYF	TGCGCCAGCAGCGCCTCACTGAGGTCTAGCACAGATACGCAGTATTTT
-	-	TRBV6-5	TRBJ2-7	CASMEGTMFKQYF	TGTGCCAGCATGGAGGGGACCATGTTTAAGCAGTACTTC
-	TRBD1	TRBV6-4	TRBJ2-7	CASSVGQARNYEQYF	TGTGCCAGCAGTGTCGGACAGGCTAGGAACTACGAGCAGTACTTC
-	-	TRBV6-5	TRBJ2-5	CASSWTRQETQYF	TGTGCCAGCAGCTGGACTCGCCAAGAGACCCAGTACTTC
few	-	TRBV10-3	TRBJ1-5	CAISDSRRGYQPQHF	TGTGCCATCAGCGATTCCCGGAGAGGTTATCAGCCCCAGCATTTT
-	TRBD2	TRBV7-6	TRBJ2-5	CASRGAGAQETQYF	TGTGCCAGTCGAGGGGCGGGAGCCCAAGAGACCCAGTACTTC
-	TRBD1	TRBV5-4	TRBJ2-1	CASSMTGYDLTDEQFF	TGTGCCAGCAGCATGACAGGGTACGATTTGACCGATGAGCAGTTCTTC